This section outlines one TCR beta chain sequence together with its context. The data stem from a study of CD4 T cells in relation to SARS-CoV-2 and coronaviruses. The unexposed donors gave CD4+ T cells in about 2010-2019, prior to COVID-19. Profiling relied on immunoSEQ multiplex PCR, and the TCRdb table lists in-frame clones only, not all of them. Here the sample spans tens of thousands of clones, about 95% being singletons. Germline V CDR1 and CDR2: SGHAT, FQNNGV. This CDR3 comprises 18 residues. The trim removed 6 bases at V and 1 base at J, leaving 10 bases unmatched. Sequencing was performed on naive CD4+ T cells from PBMCs. Subset indicated: naive CD4+ T cells isolated by negative enrichment. The rearrangement links TRBV11-2 to TRBJ2-4, with TRBD2 matching 12 bases. The sequence derives from a human donor in good health. The DNA for the CDR3 is TGTGCCAGCAGAGGACTAGCGGGATTTGGCGCGGCCAAAAACATTCAGTACTTC. Protein: CASRGLAGFGAAKNIQYF.